This entry lists 15 T cell receptor beta chains sequenced from one sample in a study of identical twins. TCRdb processed the 5' RACE reads anew with MiXCR; each CDR3 protein has one entry. The sample consists of roughly 490,000 distinct CDR3 sequences, about 13% of them appearing once. These records were also assigned to another study, of yellow fever vaccine responses in identical twins.

Sequencing was done on a sample of CD4+ T cells sorted from blood. The receptors stem from a woman aged 18-29 years in good health.

There are many counts of this clonotype. This chain joins TRBV5-1 and TRBJ1-1; D not resolved. V shed 0 bases and J shed 5 bases, with 20 bases lying between them. In germline, CDR1 is SGHRS, CDR2 YFSETQ. There are 17 residues in the CDR3. The CDR3 here is CASSLAPGLALLTEAFF. The DNA for the CDR3 is TGCGCCAGCAGCTTGGCTCCCGGGTTAGCCTTGTTGACTGAAGCTTTCTTT.

This clonotype came up a few times. CDR3 coding DNA: TGTGCCAGCAGTTACTCGAAAGGGACAGGGTTCTCTGGGGCCAACGTCCTGACTTTC. Encoded protein: CASSYSKGTGFSGANVLTF. The J gene is TRBJ2-6, the V gene TRBV6-2 or TRBV6-3; 9 bases fit TRBD1. The CDR3 covers 19 residues. The trim removed 0 bases at V and 0 bases at J, leaving 6 bases unmatched. Per germline, CDR1 MNHEY and CDR2 SVGEGT.

Regarding this clonotype: Germline and junction disagree at one end, which may indicate a read error. The chain carries TRBV7-7 and TRBJ2-5; no firm D call. Looked up from germline, CDR1 is SSHAT and CDR2 is FNYEAQ (reference sequence). The CDR3 contains 16 residues. CDR3 in DNA: TGTGCTAGCAGCTCAGGTTTAGGCGGCCGGGAAGAGACCCAGTACTTC. It specifies CASSSGLGGREETQYF.

This chain connects TRBV5-1 to TRBJ2-2, with TRBD2 matching 10 bases. Germline V CDR1 and CDR2: SGHRS, YFSETQ. CDR3 size: 17 residues. With 3 bases clipped from V and 0 bases from J, the junction kept 5 bases outside the gene matches. The CDR3, as DNA: TGCGCCAGCAGCTCAATAGCGGGGGGCACGAACACCGGGGAGCTGTTTTTT. Protein product: CASSSIAGGTNTGELFF.

This clonotype turned up a few times. The rearrangement links TRBV28 to TRBJ2-2; TRBD2 aligns across 7 bases. This CDR3 spans 14 amino acids. The germline CDR1 and CDR2 sequences are MDHEN and SYDVKM. J lost 4 bases, V lost 7 bases, and 6 bases had no gene match. CDR3 nucleotides: TGTGCCAGCACCTGGGGCGGGGGCACCGGGGAGCTGTTTTTT. Protein sequence: CASTWGGGTGELFF.

This clonotype has only a few counts. The chain links TRBV5-4 to TRBJ2-1; 8 bases fit TRBD2. The trim removed 3 bases at V and 0 bases at J, leaving 5 bases unmatched. The germline V gene encodes CDR1 SGHNT and CDR2 YYREEE (reference sequence). CDR3 size: 16 residues. The CDR3 here is CASSSGRGSSYNEQFF. The DNA for the CDR3 is TGTGCCAGCAGCTCCGGGAGGGGGAGCTCCTACAATGAGCAGTTCTTC.

This clonotype was picked up many times. The chain joins TRBV12-3 or TRBV12-4 to TRBJ1-6; no clear D. The CDR3 consists of 15 residues. V was shortened by 5 bases and J by 10 bases, with 18 bases between the two germline ends. CDR3: CASSPSGLTESPLHF. The CDR3 DNA reads as TGTGCCAGCAGTCCCAGCGGCCTTACGGAATCACCCCTCCACTTT.

This clonotype was recorded many times. The chain joins TRBV12-3 or TRBV12-4 to TRBJ1-5; TRBD1 might be the D (5 bases). CDR3 length: 14 amino acids. V was clipped by 5 bases and J by 6 bases, with 14 bases between them. CDR3 sequence reads: CASSTGGPGQPQHF. Here the CDR3 DNA reads TGTGCCAGCAGTACCGGGGGTCCGGGTCAGCCCCAGCATTTT.

The rearrangement links TRBV24-1 to TRBJ2-1; 8 bases match TRBD1. This CDR3 has 12 amino acids. The V gene's germline CDR1 is KGHDR and CDR2 SFDVKD. V was clipped by 2 bases and J by 12 bases; unmatched bases: 2. CDR3 protein: CATSDSDRGQFF. The CDR3 coding sequence is TGTGCCACCAGTGATTCCGACAGGGGGCAGTTCTTC.

The chain employs TRBV4-2 and TRBJ2-7; 7 nucleotides align to TRBD2. The CDR3 runs to 16 residues. J gave up 0 bases and V 4 bases, and 9 bases lay outside the gene matches. CDR1 is LGHNA, CDR2 YNFKEQ, per germline. The CDR3 region is CASSLASGTSSYEQYF. The CDR3 DNA follows: TGTGCCAGCAGCCTGGCTAGCGGCACTAGCTCCTACGAGCAGTACTTC.

This chain links TRBV7-9 with TRBJ2-2, with a weak D call TRBD2 (5 bases). The CDR3 extends over 13 amino acids. V was cut by 5 bases and J by 7 bases, with 11 bases left in between. The germline V gene has CDR1 SEHNR and CDR2 FQNEAQ (reference sequence). CDR3 protein: CASSRDVVGELFF. The CDR3, as DNA: TGTGCCAGCAGCCGGGATGTGGTCGGGGAGCTGTTTTTT. The full variable domain, in which reference TRBV7-9 and TRBJ2-2 provide the parts outside the CDR3, is DTGVSQNPRHKITKRGQNVTFRCDPISEHNRLYWYRQTLGQGPEFLTYFQNEAQLEKSRLLSDRFSAERPKGSFSTLEIQRTEQGDSAMYLCASSRDVVGELFFGEGSRLTVL.

The V call is TRBV4-1, the J call TRBJ2-1; TRBD2 aligns across 7 bases. J gave up 2 bases and V 0 bases, and 4 bases lay outside the gene matches. The CDR3 covers 16 residues. The germline gives CDR1 MGHRA, CDR2 YSYEKL. The chain's CDR3 is CASSQEASGTYNEQFF. Here the CDR3 DNA reads TGCGCCAGCAGCCAAGAAGCTAGCGGAACCTACAATGAGCAGTTCTTC.

DNA of the CDR3: TGTGCCAGCAGTTCTAGCGGGGGGCGCTACGAGCAGTACTTC. This encodes CASSSSGGRYEQYF. The rearrangement uses TRBV6-5 and TRBJ2-7, with 11 bases lining up with TRBD2. The junction had 2 bases not matched to a gene; V was cut back by 4 bases and J by 3 bases. The CDR3 runs to 14 residues. Germline CDR1 MNHEY, CDR2 SVGAGI.

This clonotype appeared many times. The chain carries TRBV7-8 and TRBJ2-3, with a tentative D call TRBD2 (6 bases). In germline, CDR1 is SGHVS, CDR2 FQNEAQ. Deletions cut 6 bases from V and 4 bases from J, with 14 bases between. The CDR3 has 14 residues. Here the CDR3 DNA reads TGTGCCAGCAGGGCACTAGGAGGGGCAGATACGCAGTATTTT. Encoded protein: CASRALGGADTQYF.

The chain combines TRBV7-2 with TRBJ2-3; D remains unclear. The CDR3 has 17 amino acids. Germline loops: CDR1 SGHTA, CDR2 FQGNSA. The V end lost 2 bases, the J end lost 4 bases, and 19 bases lay between the germline ends. CDR3 sequence reads: CASSLFPRLVVADTQYF. The DNA for the CDR3 is TGTGCCAGCAGCTTATTCCCCCGGCTAGTTGTAGCAGATACGCAGTATTTT.